One sample yielded the 29 T cell receptor beta chains listed below, sequenced in a study of blood T cell repertoires in COVID-19. Assay: immunoSEQ multiplex PCR; the TCRdb copy retains only in-frame clones and omits some. The table shows around 70,000 clones, with 70% to 85% occurring only once. Sequencing used peripheral blood. The source is a man between 60 and 75 years old with active or convalescent COVID-19.

The gene calls are TRBV29-1 and TRBJ2-1, with TRBD2 matching over 8 bases. V lost 6 bases and J lost 6; bases outside the gene matches: 10. CDR1 is SQVTM, CDR2 ANQGSEA, per germline. This CDR3 is 14 amino acids long. The CDR3 region is CSVVGGGNVNEQFF. The CDR3 DNA reads TGCAGCGTGGTCGGGGGGGGGAACGTCAATGAGCAGTTCTTC.

The chain carries TRBV4-1 and TRBJ1-4; 7 bases are shared with TRBD1. CDR3 length: 15 amino acids. With 0 bases clipped from V and 8 bases from J, the junction kept 6 bases outside the gene matches. Germline V gene sequence: CDR1 MGHRA, CDR2 YSYEKL. CDR3 DNA sequence: TGCGCCAGCAGCCAAGAAGGTAGAGGGGGCGAAAAACTGTTTTTT. The encoded protein is CASSQEGRGGEKLFF.

Here the CDR3 DNA reads TGTGCCAGCAGGAAACCGGGACAGGGGTACAATGAGCAGTTCTTC. Residues: CASRKPGQGYNEQFF. The chain is built from TRBV6-5 and TRBJ2-1; 10 bases map to TRBD1. The CDR3 runs 15 residues. Trimming took 6 bases from V and 4 from J; bases not matched to a gene: 6. Germline V lookup: CDR1 MNHEY, CDR2 SVGAGI.

The V and J genes are TRBV5-1 and TRBJ2-7, with D perhaps matching TRBD2 (5 bases). The germline gives CDR1 SGHRS, CDR2 YFSETQ. The CDR3 is 17 amino acids. V was clipped by 1 base and J by 0 bases, with 17 bases between them. Here the CDR3 DNA reads TGCGCCAGCAGCTTGTTCGGGATACCAGACAACTCCTACGAGCAGTACTTC. Its protein product is CASSLFGIPDNSYEQYF.

V and J are TRBV5-6 and TRBJ1-5; D is ambiguous. This CDR3 has 12 residues. V gave up 2 bases and J gave up 5 bases, with 5 bases separating them. Looked up from germline, CDR1 is SGHDT and CDR2 is YYEEEE. The CDR3 bases are TGTGCCAGCAGCTTAGCCTATCAGCCCCAGCATTTT. Translation: CASSLAYQPQHF. The full variable domain, its missing parts supplied by reference TRBV5-6 and TRBJ1-5, is DAGVTQSPTHLIKTRGQQVTLRCSPKSGHDTVSWYQQALGQGPQFIFQYYEEEERQRGNFPDRFSGHQFPNYSSELNVNALLLGDSALYLCASSLAYQPQHFGDGTRLSIL.

CDR3 coding DNA: TGTGCCAGTAGTATAGGGGGGGGCCGGGGGCCTTCCTACGAGCAGTACTTC. It yields the protein CASSIGGGRGPSYEQYF. This chain joins TRBV19 and TRBJ2-7, with D maybe TRBD2 (7 bases). This CDR3 is built from 17 residues. Germline V gives CDR1 LNHDA, CDR2 SQIVND (reference sequence). Between the trimmed V and J ends, which lost 1 base and 1 base, there was a span of 17 bases. Using reference TRBV19 and TRBJ2-7 for the parts outside the CDR3, the full variable domain is DGGITQSPKYLFRKEGQNVTLSCEQNLNHDAMYWYRQDPGQGLRLIYYSQIVNDFQKGDIAEGYSVSREKKESFPLTVTSAQKNPTAFYLCASSIGGGRGPSYEQYFGPGTRLTVT.

This sequence joins TRBV5-5 and TRBJ1-5; D is perhaps TRBD1 (5 bases). Trimming removed 3 bases at V and 3 bases at J, with 19 bases between. Germline V gives CDR1 SGHKS, CDR2 YYEKEE (reference sequence). The CDR3 totals 17 residues. DNA for the CDR3: TGTGCCAGCAGCTCAGCCGTGGGGGGTGGTCTCAATCAGCCCCAGCATTTT. Translated: CASSSAVGGGLNQPQHF.

This sequence joins TRBV11-2 and TRBJ1-4; maybe TRBD1 (5 bases). Germline CDR1 SGHAT, CDR2 FQNNGV. The V end was cut by 5 bases, the J end by 5 bases, with 12 bases between. CDR3 length: 14 amino acids. DNA of the CDR3: TGTGCCAGCAGCGAGTGGGGGGGGAATGAAAAACTGTTTTTT. Translated: CASSEWGGNEKLFF.

This chain connects TRBV7-7 to TRBJ1-6; D is ambiguous. Per the germline V gene, CDR1 is SSHAT and CDR2 is FNYEAQ (reference sequence). The CDR3 has 18 residues. The V end lost 1 base, the J end lost 9 bases, and 22 bases lay between the germline ends. CDR3 protein: CASSLVQFTIHPGSPLHF. The CDR3 nucleotides are TGTGCCAGCAGCTTAGTTCAGTTCACTATCCACCCTGGTTCACCCCTCCACTTT.

The rearrangement uses TRBV28 and TRBJ1-2; the D gene is possibly TRBD1 (5 bases). The CDR3 covers 13 residues. V dropped 3 bases and J dropped 4 bases, with 9 bases sitting between them. Germline V gives CDR1 MDHEN, CDR2 SYDVKM. The CDR3 DNA reads as TGTGCCAGCAGTTTTGACAGAGCCTATGGCTACACCTTC. Translation gives CASSFDRAYGYTF.

The chain links TRBV9 to TRBJ2-7; a weak D match, TRBD1 (6 bases). Germline V CDR1 and CDR2: SGDLS, YYNGEE. The CDR3 is made up of 15 amino acids. The ends were cut back, 4 bases at V and 1 base at J, with 15 bases in the middle. Here the CDR3 DNA reads TGTGCCAGCAGCCCCAACCCGACAGGTTCCTACGAGCAGTACTTC. Protein sequence: CASSPNPTGSYEQYF.

This clone was observed once. V is TRBV5-1 and J is TRBJ1-2; 7 nucleotides line up with TRBD1. V dropped 3 bases and J dropped 8; count of bases not matched to a gene: 10. CDR1 SGHRS and CDR2 YFSETQ come from the germline V gene. This CDR3 is 14 amino acids long. For the CDR3, the DNA is TGCGCCAGCAGCTATCCTGAGGGGGCGAGGGGCTACACCTTC. It is translated as CASSYPEGARGYTF. Full variable domain (missing parts from reference TRBV5-1 and TRBJ1-2): KAGVTQTPRYLIKTRGQQVTLSCSPISGHRSVSWYQQTPGQGLQFLFEYFSETQRNKGNFPGRFSGRQFSNSRSEMNVSTLELGDSALYLCASSYPEGARGYTFGSGTRLTVV.

The rearrangement links TRBV29-1 to TRBJ2-5; possibly TRBD1 for D (6 bases). Trimming pared 4 bases from V and 5 bases from J, leaving 11 bases between. Germline assignment: CDR1 SQVTM and CDR2 ANQGSEA. This CDR3 has 12 residues. The CDR3 DNA reads TGCAGCGTTGCCCAGGGGTATGAGACCCAGTACTTC. This codes for CSVAQGYETQYF.

This chain uses TRBV24-1 with TRBJ1-2; possibly TRBD1 for D (5 bases). Trimming shortened V by 3 bases and J by 5 bases, and 6 bases separated the two germline ends. The CDR3 has 12 amino acids. Germline CDR1 and CDR2: KGHDR and SFDVKD. The CDR3 is CATSDQGYGYTF. The CDR3 nucleotides read TGTGCCACCAGTGATCAGGGATATGGCTACACCTTC.

V and J are TRBV9 and TRBJ2-2; TRBD2 matches 9 bases. From germline, CDR1 is SGDLS and CDR2 YYNGEE. The V segment lost 4 bases and the J segment 0 bases; nucleotides outside the gene matches: 7. The CDR3 consists of 17 residues. The CDR3 reads CASSPRRGGANTGELFF. The CDR3 nucleotides read TGTGCCAGCAGCCCCCGCCGCGGGGGGGCGAACACCGGGGAGCTGTTTTTT.

This rearrangement joins TRBV5-1 to TRBJ2-5; 14 positions match TRBD2. The CDR3 is 15 amino acids. The junction had 6 bases not matched to a gene; V was cut back by 8 bases and J by 3 bases. Looked up from germline, CDR1 is SGHRS and CDR2 is YFSETQ. CDR3 nucleotide sequence: TGCGCCAGTTCCGGGACTAGCGGGGGAGAAGAGACCCAGTACTTC. Its translation is CASSGTSGGEETQYF.

The chain combines TRBV6-4 with TRBJ2-1; D is possibly TRBD2 (5 bases). V was shortened by 3 bases and J by 4 bases, with 7 bases between the two germline ends. The CDR3 consists of 13 residues. Germline V gene sequence: CDR1 MRHNA, CDR2 SNTAGT. CDR3 in amino acids: CASSEGSYNEQFF. CDR3 in DNA: TGTGCCAGCAGTGAAGGGAGTTACAATGAGCAGTTCTTC.

On this clone: Different DNA sequences within this sample yield the same CDR3. V gene TRBV6-6 combines with J gene TRBJ1-3; 8 nucleotides line up with TRBD1. CDR1 MNHNY and CDR2 SVGAGI come from the germline V gene (reference sequence). CDR3 length equals 14 residues. Trimming at V came to 3 bases and at J to 4 bases, leaving 2 bases not matched to a gene. CDR3 region: CASSYGQGGNTIYF. The DNA of the CDR3 is TGTGCCAGCAGTTATGGACAGGGAGGAAACACCATATATTTT.

The chain recombines TRBV7-3 with TRBJ2-1, with 9 bases fitting TRBD1. Germline CDR1 reads SGHTA; CDR2 reads FQGTGA. Germline trimming cut 1 base from V and 8 bases from J; bases unmatched to any gene: 6. The CDR3 sequence is 15 residues long. The DNA for the CDR3 is TGTGCCAGCAGCTTAATGAGACAGGGGGACGATGAGCAGTTCTTC. Translation: CASSLMRQGDDEQFF.

The chain has TRBV5-4 and TRBJ2-6; perhaps TRBD1 as D (5 bases). Germline-derived CDR1 and CDR2 are SGHNT and YYREEE (reference sequence). The ends were cut back, 4 bases at V and 4 bases at J, with 15 bases in the middle. This CDR3 is built from 16 residues. DNA for the CDR3: TGTGCCAGCAGCGTTAGTAGGGGTACAGGGGCCAACGTCCTGACTTTC. Its protein is CASSVSRGTGANVLTF.

This chain uses TRBV6-5 with TRBJ2-3; 8 bases match TRBD2. CDR1 and CDR2 from the germline V gene are MNHEY and SVGAGI. V shed 8 bases and J 0 bases; nucleotides not matched to a gene: 4. CDR3 length: 14 residues. The CDR3 loop reads CASQSGGSTDTQYF. The CDR3 nucleotides read TGTGCCAGCCAGAGCGGGGGTAGCACAGATACGCAGTATTTT.

The chain links TRBV7-3 to TRBJ2-3, with D hard to call. This CDR3 is built from 14 residues. V was cut by 1 base and J by 2 bases, with 7 bases left in between. Germline CDR1 SGHTA, CDR2 FQGTGA. CDR3 protein: CASSLMADTDTQYF. The CDR3 nucleotides are TGTGCCAGCAGCTTAATGGCGGACACAGATACGCAGTATTTT. Looking up the rest from reference TRBV7-3 and TRBJ2-3 gives the full variable domain: GAGVSQTPSNKVTEKGKYVELRCDPISGHTALYWYRQSLGQGPEFLIYFQGTGAADDSGLPNDRFFAVRPEGSVSTLKIQRTERGDSAVYLCASSLMADTDTQYFGPGTRLTVL.

The sample holds a few counts of this clone. The rearrangement links TRBV4-2 to TRBJ2-1; 7 positions agree with TRBD1. Trimming at V came to 1 base and at J to 8 bases, leaving 8 bases not matched to a gene. The CDR3 is 15 amino acids. Looked up from germline, CDR1 is LGHNA and CDR2 is YNFKEQ. CDR3 residues: CASSQARTGSYEQFF. As DNA, the CDR3 is TGTGCCAGCAGCCAAGCCCGGACAGGATCCTATGAGCAGTTCTTC.

This chain connects TRBV4-3 to TRBJ2-1, with TRBD1 identical over 9 bases. CDR1 is LGHNA, CDR2 YSLEER, per germline. V shed 3 bases, J shed 4 bases, and the junction held 10 bases outside the gene matches. The CDR3 spans 17 residues. CDR3 residues: CASSQISGTGIYNEQFF. The CDR3 DNA sequence: TGCGCCAGCAGCCAGATCTCCGGGACAGGGATTTACAATGAGCAGTTCTTC.

This chain links TRBV10-3 with TRBJ1-2; 7 bases are shared with TRBD1. Germline values: CDR1 ENHRY, CDR2 SYGVKD. CDR3 size: 15 residues. Trimming cost V 0 bases and J 7 bases; bases outside gene matches: 8. As DNA, the CDR3 is TGTGCCATCAGTGAGTCGGGGACAGCCGACGGTGGCTACACCTTC. Translation: CAISESGTADGGYTF.

This clone occurred many times. The chain uses TRBV2 and TRBJ1-1, with no clear D. V was shortened by 7 bases and J by 0 bases, with 12 bases between the two germline ends. The V gene's germline CDR1 is SNHLY and CDR2 FYNNEI. The CDR3 sequence is 14 residues long. Here the CDR3 reads CASIAGSLNTEAFF. CDR3 nucleotide sequence: TGTGCCAGCATCGCGGGGAGCCTGAACACTGAAGCTTTCTTT.

The table lists this clone with a few counts. This chain links TRBV5-4 with TRBJ2-2; possible D gene TRBD1, 6 bases. Trimming took off 2 bases at V and 6 bases at J, with 17 bases between the two ends. Germline values: CDR1 SGHNT, CDR2 YYREEE (reference sequence). This CDR3 comprises 16 residues. In DNA, the CDR3 is TGTGCCAGCAGCTTAGGTCAGGGGTATATATCCGGGGAGCTGTTTTTT. It specifies CASSLGQGYISGELFF. Using reference TRBV5-4 and TRBJ2-2 for the parts outside the CDR3, the full variable domain is ETGVTQSPTHLIKTRGQQVTLRCSSQSGHNTVSWYQQALGQGPQFIFQYYREEENGRGNFPPRFSGLQFPNYSSELNVNALELDDSALYLCASSLGQGYISGELFFGEGSRLTVL.

This chain connects TRBV7-3 to TRBJ2-1; D is possibly TRBD1 (5 bases). CDR3 length: 13 residues. Trimming cost V 1 base and J 10 bases, with 11 bases left between them. The germline CDR1 and CDR2 sequences are SGHTA and FQGTGA. The CDR3 loop is CASSLIGSGEQFF. CDR3 in DNA: TGTGCCAGCAGCTTAATTGGGTCAGGGGAGCAGTTCTTC.

The V and J genes are TRBV14 and TRBJ1-1, with 12 bases matching TRBD1. Germline trimming cut 3 bases from V and 8 bases from J; bases unmatched to any gene: 16. The CDR3 is made up of 18 amino acids. Germline assignment: CDR1 SGHDN and CDR2 FVKESK. CDR3 sequence (DNA): TGTGCCAGCAGCCACCGGCTCGGTGTGACCGGGACAGGGGGCGAAGCTTTCTTT. Protein: CASSHRLGVTGTGGEAFF.